Listed below are T cell receptor beta chains from one sample, sequenced in a study of technical replicates of blood from a handful of donors. Sequencing used immunoSEQ multiplex PCR; TCRdb keeps in-frame clones, though not all of them. The sample carries about 89,000 clones, 90% to 95% recorded once. Sequencing input: T cells isolated from PBMCs. Source of these receptors: a human donor in good health. Each CDR3 is given with its conserved first and last residue. D genes are given only for firm matches. Expanded clones are given a class, and other clones once, few, many or no size at all.

d_call: TRBD2; j_call: TRBJ2-1; clone_size: -; v_call: TRBV15; cdr3_aa: CATGTSPYNEQFF; cdr3_nt: TGTGCCACCGGGACTAGCCCCTACAATGAGCAGTTCTTC
d_call: TRBD2; j_call: TRBJ2-2; clone_size: -; v_call: TRBV11-3; cdr3_aa: CASSSAAWLRGGSGELFF; cdr3_nt: TGTGCCAGCAGCTCAGCGGCCTGGCTGCGGGGGGGTTCCGGGGAGCTGTTTTTT
d_call: -; j_call: TRBJ1-1; clone_size: once; v_call: TRBV5-1; cdr3_aa: CASSLGGNTEAFF; cdr3_nt: TGCGCCAGCAGCTTGGGGGGCAACACTGAAGCTTTCTTT
d_call: TRBD1; j_call: TRBJ2-1; clone_size: -; v_call: TRBV7-9; cdr3_aa: CASSHGTGINEQFF; cdr3_nt: TGTGCCAGCAGCCACGGGACAGGGATAAATGAGCAGTTCTTC
d_call: TRBD2; j_call: TRBJ2-6; clone_size: -; v_call: TRBV4-1; cdr3_aa: CASKGGSAGGPGANVLTF; cdr3_nt: TGCGCCAGCAAGGGGGGTTCGGCGGGGGGGCCTGGGGCCAACGTCCTGACTTTC
d_call: TRBD1; j_call: TRBJ2-7; clone_size: -; v_call: TRBV7-9; cdr3_aa: CASSWVGGTGVEQYF; cdr3_nt: TGTGCCAGCAGCTGGGTTGGCGGGACAGGGGTCGAGCAGTACTTC
d_call: TRBD2; j_call: TRBJ2-1; clone_size: -; v_call: TRBV7-2; cdr3_aa: CASSLALAGGLPNEQFF; cdr3_nt: TGTGCCAGCAGCTTAGCTCTAGCGGGGGGCTTACCCAATGAGCAGTTCTTC
d_call: TRBD2; j_call: TRBJ2-1; clone_size: -; v_call: TRBV4-2; cdr3_aa: CASRERGSDEQFF; cdr3_nt: TGTGCCTCCAGGGAGCGGGGCTCGGATGAGCAGTTCTTC
d_call: -; j_call: TRBJ1-4; clone_size: -; v_call: TRBV5-1; cdr3_aa: CASSLGGESEKLFF; cdr3_nt: TGCGCCAGCAGCTTAGGGGGGGAAAGTGAAAAACTGTTTTTT
d_call: TRBD2; j_call: TRBJ2-2; clone_size: -; v_call: TRBV27; cdr3_aa: CASRGLAGDTGELFF; cdr3_nt: TGTGCCAGCAGGGGACTAGCGGGAGACACCGGGGAGCTGTTTTTT
d_call: -; j_call: TRBJ2-5; clone_size: once; v_call: TRBV4-1; cdr3_aa: CASSHYDSLLETQYF; cdr3_nt: TGCGCCAGCAGCCATTATGACAGTCTCTTAGAGACCCAGTACTTC
d_call: TRBD1; j_call: TRBJ2-1; clone_size: -; v_call: TRBV4-1; cdr3_aa: CASSLPGTGFEQFF; cdr3_nt: TGCGCCAGCAGCCTTCCGGGGACAGGGTTCGAGCAGTTCTTC
d_call: TRBD2; j_call: TRBJ2-3; clone_size: once; v_call: TRBV6-1; cdr3_aa: CATQDLGGTDTQYF; cdr3_nt: TGTGCCACTCAAGATCTGGGAGGGACAGATACGCAGTATTTT
d_call: -; j_call: TRBJ1-3; clone_size: -; v_call: TRBV4-1; cdr3_aa: CASSQHRRGENTIYF; cdr3_nt: TGCGCCAGCAGCCAACATAGGAGGGGCGAAAACACCATATATTTT
d_call: -; j_call: TRBJ2-1; clone_size: -; v_call: TRBV7-9; cdr3_aa: CASSLGNRAIYNEQFF; cdr3_nt: TGTGCCAGCAGCTTAGGGAACAGGGCTATCTACAATGAGCAGTTCTTC
d_call: -; j_call: TRBJ2-1; clone_size: -; v_call: TRBV19; cdr3_aa: CASSIEGGAIYNEQFF; cdr3_nt: TGTGCCAGTAGTATAGAGGGGGGTGCAATCTACAATGAGCAGTTCTTC
d_call: -; j_call: TRBJ1-1; clone_size: -; v_call: TRBV5-1; cdr3_aa: CASSNTGNTEAFF; cdr3_nt: TGCGCCAGCAGCAATACAGGAAACACTGAAGCTTTCTTT
d_call: TRBD1; j_call: TRBJ1-1; clone_size: -; v_call: TRBV18; cdr3_aa: CASSAADRVLNTEAFF; cdr3_nt: TGTGCCAGCTCAGCCGCCGACAGGGTTCTGAACACTGAAGCTTTCTTT
d_call: -; j_call: TRBJ1-6; clone_size: -; v_call: TRBV4-1; cdr3_aa: CASSQPVRPLDQGPLHF; cdr3_nt: TGCGCCAGCAGTCAACCAGTACGACCGCTCGACCAGGGCCCCCTCCACTTT
d_call: TRBD2; j_call: TRBJ2-1; clone_size: -; v_call: TRBV5-1; cdr3_aa: CASSLVASGDVGNEQFF; cdr3_nt: TGCGCCAGCAGCTTGGTGGCTAGCGGGGATGTGGGGAATGAGCAGTTCTTC
d_call: -; j_call: TRBJ2-3; clone_size: -; v_call: TRBV11-2; cdr3_aa: CASSLGGEDTQYF; cdr3_nt: TGTGCCAGCAGCTTAGGGGGGGAGGATACGCAGTATTTT
d_call: TRBD2; j_call: TRBJ2-5; clone_size: -; v_call: TRBV5-4; cdr3_aa: CASSPGLAGETQYF; cdr3_nt: TGTGCCAGCAGCCCGGGACTAGCGGGAGAGACCCAGTACTTC
d_call: TRBD2; j_call: TRBJ2-7; clone_size: -; v_call: TRBV7-9; cdr3_aa: CASSLLAGAEQYF; cdr3_nt: TGTGCCAGCAGCTTACTAGCGGGAGCCGAGCAGTACTTC
d_call: -; j_call: TRBJ2-3; clone_size: -; v_call: TRBV4-1; cdr3_aa: CASSQERLPKDTQYF; cdr3_nt: TGCGCCAGCAGCCAAGAGCGACTACCGAAGGATACGCAGTATTTT
d_call: TRBD1; j_call: TRBJ1-2; clone_size: -; v_call: TRBV6-5; cdr3_aa: CASSYTDRVSYGYTF; cdr3_nt: TGTGCCAGCAGTTACACGGACAGGGTCTCTTATGGCTACACCTTC
d_call: -; j_call: TRBJ2-1; clone_size: -; v_call: TRBV4-1; cdr3_aa: CASSQEGGGTEQFF; cdr3_nt: TGCGCCAGCAGCCAAGAAGGTGGGGGGACGGAGCAGTTCTTC
d_call: -; j_call: TRBJ2-1; clone_size: -; v_call: TRBV6-6; cdr3_aa: CASREMGRWGTNEQFF; cdr3_nt: TGTGCCAGCCGGGAGATGGGGCGGTGGGGAACTAATGAGCAGTTCTTC
d_call: -; j_call: TRBJ1-1; clone_size: -; v_call: TRBV19; cdr3_aa: CASSIQGDTEAFF; cdr3_nt: TGTGCCAGTAGTATCCAAGGAGACACTGAAGCTTTCTTT
d_call: TRBD2; j_call: TRBJ2-1; clone_size: -; v_call: TRBV29-1; cdr3_aa: CSVVVGGLAERSSYNEQFF; cdr3_nt: TGCAGCGTTGTAGTAGGGGGACTAGCGGAGCGGAGCTCCTACAATGAGCAGTTCTTC
d_call: TRBD1; j_call: TRBJ2-7; clone_size: -; v_call: TRBV19; cdr3_aa: CASSPGTGFNEQYF; cdr3_nt: TGTGCCAGTAGTCCCGGGACAGGGTTCAACGAGCAGTACTTC